These T cell receptor beta chains were read from a single sample in a study of low-dose radiotherapy and immunotherapy resistance in tumors. From the reads, TCRdb called clonotypes with MiXCR, one entry per CDR3 protein. The sample has tens of thousands of distinct CDR3 sequences; approximately 20% are singletons. The material sequenced was PBMCs, taken before treatment. These receptors were obtained from a male donor with prostate cancer. The CDR3 runs from the conserved cysteine through the conserved F or W. D genes are given only for firm matches. Rows give clone size only sometimes, using once, few, many, or a class for an expanded clone.

j_call,clone_size,v_call,cdr3_length,d_call,cdr3_nt,cdr3_aa
TRBJ2-7,NA,TRBV5-4,12,NA,TGTGCCAGCAGCACGATAGGGCTCGAGCAGTACTTC,CASSTIGLEQYF
TRBJ1-1,many,TRBV12-3/TRBV12-4,16,TRBD1,TGTGCCAGCAGTTTAGTTCAGGGGGGTATGAACACTGAAGCTTTCTTT,CASSLVQGGMNTEAFF
TRBJ2-1,many,TRBV5-1,13,NA,TGCGCCAGCAGTTCGGACGGCTCTTTTGGACAGTTCTTC,CASSSDGSFGQFF
TRBJ2-1,few,TRBV9,15,TRBD2,TGTGCCAGCAGCCAGACTAGCGGGAGAACAGATGAGCAGTTCTTC,CASSQTSGRTDEQFF
TRBJ1-4,many,TRBV4-3,14,NA,TGCGCCAGCAGCCTTGGCTCTCCTGTTGAAAAACTGTTTTTT,CASSLGSPVEKLFF
TRBJ2-2,many,TRBV7-2,15,NA,TGTGCCAGCAGCTTAAGCCCCGAGAACACCGGGGAGCTGTTTTTT,CASSLSPENTGELFF
TRBJ1-1,many,TRBV2,13,NA,TGTGCCAGCAGGAGTCGACCGAACACTGAAGCTTTCTTT,CASRSRPNTEAFF
TRBJ2-5,many,TRBV5-6,11,NA,TGTGCCAGCAGCTTGGGACCCATTGGCCACTTC,CASSLGPIGHF
TRBJ1-3,many,TRBV30,12,NA,TGTGCCTGGATACGCCTGGGAAACACCATATATTTT,CAWIRLGNTIYF
TRBJ2-5,few,TRBV19,16,NA,TGTGCCAGTAGTAGTGGACGCCAACCTGCCCTAGAGACCCAGTACTTC,CASSSGRQPALETQYF
TRBJ1-2,NA,TRBV20-1,13,TRBD1,TGCAGTGCTACCGACAGGGTTAACTATGGCTACACCTTC,CSATDRVNYGYTF